This T cell receptor beta chain stems from a study of tissue T cells after allogeneic stem cell transplantation. Notes on the study in general: Motif-based clustering found tissue-specific repertoire signatures shared across patients, though few clones were shared.

Concerning this clone itself: Its antigen is not known.

The germline gives CDR1 MNHEY, CDR2 SVGEGT. The ends lost 5 bases at V and 9 bases at J; junction bases unmatched: 7. The CDR3 spans 14 residues. Generated by immunoSEQ multiplex PCR, the TCRdb table keeps only in-frame clones and is missing some. The data show 1,600 or so clones, roughly 80% seen once. Adult allogeneic hematopoietic cell transplant recipients with steroid-refractory graft-versus-host disease were prospectively enrolled for research autopsy. The sample in question was liver tissue, obtained at autopsy. This chain links TRBV6-2 or TRBV6-3 with TRBJ1-6, with 7 bases that match TRBD1. The origin of this receptor is an older male patient with steroid-refractory graft-versus-host disease after an allogeneic stem cell transplant. Some T cells may have come from the graft donor. CDR3 coding DNA: TGTGCCAGCAGTGGGGACAGCACTACTTCACCCCTCCACTTT. Translated: CASSGDSTTSPLHF.